This T cell receptor (beta chain) was recovered during a study of T cell responses to AZD1222 COVID-19 vaccine. Broader study findings: Scientists sampled the repertoires only once the peak T cell response had passed. Baseline serostatus was positive in only 5 to 7 AZD1222 recipients. Spike-specific TCR breadth rose after two AZD1222 doses, and depth rose as well. Donor demographics were predominantly white British with a female majority; clonal diversity may be underestimated.

Generated by immunoSEQ multiplex PCR, the TCRdb table keeps only in-frame clones and is missing some. The sample gives over 130,000 clones, 80% to 95% of which show up once; more than 4.5% is in the top ten. Note on this clone: What it binds is unknown.

The V segment lost 2 bases and the J segment 6 bases; nucleotides outside the gene matches: 4. The CDR3 covers 15 residues. Germline CDR1 is KGHSH and CDR2 is LQKENI. Sequencing was performed on peripheral blood, taken on day 0 of AZD1222 vaccination. This clonotype originated in an adult in good health. The rearrangement joins TRBV18 to TRBJ1-6; 7 positions match TRBD1. CDR3 in amino acids: CASSPFRDSNSPLHF. The DNA of the CDR3 is TGTGCCAGCTCACCATTCCGGGACAGTAATTCACCCCTCCACTTT.